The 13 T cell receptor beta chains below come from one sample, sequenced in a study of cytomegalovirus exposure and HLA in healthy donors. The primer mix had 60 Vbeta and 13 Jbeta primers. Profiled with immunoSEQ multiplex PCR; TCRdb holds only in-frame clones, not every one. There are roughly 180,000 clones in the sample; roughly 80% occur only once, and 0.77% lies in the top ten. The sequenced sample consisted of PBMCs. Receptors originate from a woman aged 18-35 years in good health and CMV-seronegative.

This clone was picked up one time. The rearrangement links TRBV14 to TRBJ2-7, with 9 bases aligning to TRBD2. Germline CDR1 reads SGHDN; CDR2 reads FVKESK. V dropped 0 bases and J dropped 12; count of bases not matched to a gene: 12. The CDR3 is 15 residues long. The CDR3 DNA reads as TGTGCCAGCAGCCAAGATGGGGGGTATAGCGGGAGCCGGTACTTC. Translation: CASSQDGGYSGSRYF.

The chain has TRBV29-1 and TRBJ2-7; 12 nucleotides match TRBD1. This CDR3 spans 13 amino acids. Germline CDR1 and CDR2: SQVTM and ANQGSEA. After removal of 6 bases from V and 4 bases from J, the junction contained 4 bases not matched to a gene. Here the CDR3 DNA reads TGCAGCGTACTGGGACAGGGGGCGTACGAGCAGTACTTC. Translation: CSVLGQGAYEQYF.

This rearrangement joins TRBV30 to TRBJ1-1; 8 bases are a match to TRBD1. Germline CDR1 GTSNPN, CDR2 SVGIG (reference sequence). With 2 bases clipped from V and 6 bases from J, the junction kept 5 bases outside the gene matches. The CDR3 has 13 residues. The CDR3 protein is CAWSMTGEAEAFF. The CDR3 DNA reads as TGTGCCTGGAGTATGACAGGGGAAGCTGAAGCTTTCTTT.

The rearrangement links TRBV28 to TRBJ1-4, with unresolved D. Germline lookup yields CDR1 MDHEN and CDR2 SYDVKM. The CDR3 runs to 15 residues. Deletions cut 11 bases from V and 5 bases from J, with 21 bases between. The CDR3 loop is CACTRGSAGNEKLFF. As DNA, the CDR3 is TGTGCCTGCACGCGTGGGTCTGCCGGGAATGAAAAACTGTTTTTT.

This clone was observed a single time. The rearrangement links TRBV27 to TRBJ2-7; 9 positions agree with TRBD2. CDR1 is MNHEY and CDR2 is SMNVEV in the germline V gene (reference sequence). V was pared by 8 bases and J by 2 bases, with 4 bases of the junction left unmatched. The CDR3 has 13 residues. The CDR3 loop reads CASGTSSAYEQYF. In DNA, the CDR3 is TGTGCCAGCGGGACTAGCTCCGCCTACGAGCAGTACTTC.

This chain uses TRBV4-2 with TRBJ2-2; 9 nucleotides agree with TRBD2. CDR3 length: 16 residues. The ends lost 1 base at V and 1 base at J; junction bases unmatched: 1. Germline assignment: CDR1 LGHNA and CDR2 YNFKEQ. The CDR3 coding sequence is TGTGCCAGCAGCCAAGGAGCGGGAGGGAACACCGGGGAGCTGTTTTTT. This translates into CASSQGAGGNTGELFF.

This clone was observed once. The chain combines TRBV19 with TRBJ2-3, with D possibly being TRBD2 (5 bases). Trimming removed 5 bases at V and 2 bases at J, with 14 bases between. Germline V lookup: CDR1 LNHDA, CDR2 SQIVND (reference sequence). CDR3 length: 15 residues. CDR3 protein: CASSPVRTSTDTQYF. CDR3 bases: TGTGCCAGTAGTCCCGTGCGGACTTCCACAGATACGCAGTATTTT.

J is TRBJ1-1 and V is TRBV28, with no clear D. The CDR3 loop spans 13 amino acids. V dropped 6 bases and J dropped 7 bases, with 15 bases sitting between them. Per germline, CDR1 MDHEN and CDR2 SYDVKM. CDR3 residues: CASRGEGIIEAFF. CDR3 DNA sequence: TGTGCCAGCAGGGGAGAGGGTATAATTGAAGCTTTCTTT. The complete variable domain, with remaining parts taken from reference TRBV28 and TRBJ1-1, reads DVKVTQSSRYLVKRTGEKVFLECVQDMDHENMFWYRQDPGLGLRLIYFSYDVKMKEKGDIPEGYSVSREKKERFSLILESASTNQTSMYLCASRGEGIIEAFFGQGTRLTVV.

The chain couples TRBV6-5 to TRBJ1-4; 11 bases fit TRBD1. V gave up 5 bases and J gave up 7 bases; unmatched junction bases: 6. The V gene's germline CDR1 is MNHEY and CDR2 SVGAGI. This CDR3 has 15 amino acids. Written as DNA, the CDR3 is TGTGCCAGCAGTCCCGTCGGGACAGGGGGTGAAAAACTGTTTTTT. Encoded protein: CASSPVGTGGEKLFF.

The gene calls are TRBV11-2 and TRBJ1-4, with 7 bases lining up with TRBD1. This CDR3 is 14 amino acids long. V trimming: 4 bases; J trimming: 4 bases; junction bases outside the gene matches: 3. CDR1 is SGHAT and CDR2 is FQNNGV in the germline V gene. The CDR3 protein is CASSSGTVNEKLFF. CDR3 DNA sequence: TGTGCCAGCAGCTCGGGGACAGTTAATGAAAAACTGTTTTTT.

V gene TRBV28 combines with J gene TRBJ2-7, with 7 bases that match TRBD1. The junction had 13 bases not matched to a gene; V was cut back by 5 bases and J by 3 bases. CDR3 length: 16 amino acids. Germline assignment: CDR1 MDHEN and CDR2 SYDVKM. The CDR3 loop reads CASSNGQVGPYYEQYF. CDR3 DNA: TGTGCCAGCAGTAACGGACAGGTAGGCCCCTACTACGAGCAGTACTTC.

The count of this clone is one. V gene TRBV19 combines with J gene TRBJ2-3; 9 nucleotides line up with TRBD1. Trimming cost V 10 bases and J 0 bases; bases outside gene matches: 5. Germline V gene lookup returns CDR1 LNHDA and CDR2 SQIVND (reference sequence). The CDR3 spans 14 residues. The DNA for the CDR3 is TGTGCCACCCGAGACAGGGGGAGCACAGATACGCAGTATTTT. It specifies CATRDRGSTDTQYF.

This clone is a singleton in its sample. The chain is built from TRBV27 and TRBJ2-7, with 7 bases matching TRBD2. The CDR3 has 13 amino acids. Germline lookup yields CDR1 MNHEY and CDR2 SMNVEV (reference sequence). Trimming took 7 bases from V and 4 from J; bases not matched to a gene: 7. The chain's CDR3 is CASIGRETYEQYF. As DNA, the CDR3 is TGTGCCAGCATAGGGCGGGAGACTTACGAGCAGTACTTC.